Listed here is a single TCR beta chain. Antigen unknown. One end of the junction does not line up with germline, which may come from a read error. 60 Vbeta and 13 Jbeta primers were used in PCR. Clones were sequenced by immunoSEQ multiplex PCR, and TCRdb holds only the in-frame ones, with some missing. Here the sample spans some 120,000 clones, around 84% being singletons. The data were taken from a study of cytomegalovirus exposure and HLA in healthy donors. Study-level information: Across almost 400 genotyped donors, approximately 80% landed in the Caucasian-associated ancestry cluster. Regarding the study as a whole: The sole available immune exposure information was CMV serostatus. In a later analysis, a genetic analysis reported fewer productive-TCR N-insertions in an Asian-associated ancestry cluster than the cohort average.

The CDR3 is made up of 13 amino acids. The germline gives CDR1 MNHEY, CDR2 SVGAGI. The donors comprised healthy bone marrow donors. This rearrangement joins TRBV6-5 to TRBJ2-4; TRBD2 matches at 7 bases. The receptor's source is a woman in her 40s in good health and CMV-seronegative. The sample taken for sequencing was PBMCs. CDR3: CASSRQGGNSQYF. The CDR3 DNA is TGTGCCAGCAGTCGTCAGGGAGGGAACAGTCAGTACTTC.